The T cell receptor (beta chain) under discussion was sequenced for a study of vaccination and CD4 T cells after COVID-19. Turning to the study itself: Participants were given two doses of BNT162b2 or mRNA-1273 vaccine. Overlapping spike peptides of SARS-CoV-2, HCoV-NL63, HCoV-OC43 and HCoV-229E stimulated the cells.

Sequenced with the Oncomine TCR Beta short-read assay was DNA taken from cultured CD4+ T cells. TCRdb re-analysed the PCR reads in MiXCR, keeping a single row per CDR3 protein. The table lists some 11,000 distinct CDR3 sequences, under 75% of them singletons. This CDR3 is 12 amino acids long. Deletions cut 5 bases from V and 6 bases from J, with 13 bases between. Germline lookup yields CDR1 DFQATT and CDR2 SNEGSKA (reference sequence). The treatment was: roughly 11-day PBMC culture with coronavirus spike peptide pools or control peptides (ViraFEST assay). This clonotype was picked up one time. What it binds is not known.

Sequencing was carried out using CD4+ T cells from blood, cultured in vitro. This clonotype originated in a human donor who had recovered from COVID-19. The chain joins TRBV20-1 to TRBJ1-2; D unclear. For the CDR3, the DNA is TGCAGTGCTGGCAGGCCAGGCGATGGCTACACCTTC. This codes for CSAGRPGDGYTF.